This T cell receptor (beta chain) was sequenced in a study of cytomegalovirus exposure and HLA in healthy donors. The CDR3 consists of 15 residues. CDR1 is MNHEY, CDR2 SMNVEV, per germline (reference sequence). V was trimmed by 3 bases and J by 2 bases, leaving 12 bases between them. This clone was seen once. Use of 60 Vbeta and 13 Jbeta primers characterized the PCR. Sequencing was performed with immunoSEQ multiplex PCR; in TCRdb, only in-frame clones are kept and a portion is missing. The sample contains about 270,000 clones, around 65% of which appear only once. The donors gave bone marrow, and they were healthy.

V is TRBV27 and J is TRBJ2-3; D unresolved. This TCR came from a female donor in good health and CMV-seronegative. The specimen was PBMCs. Here the CDR3 DNA reads TGTGCCAGCAGTTTTCTCCCTAGAGACACAGATACGCAGTATTTT. Its protein is CASSFLPRDTDTQYF.